The sequence of this T cell receptor beta chain was determined in a study of a mutant IDH1 vaccine in newly diagnosed glioma. Here immunoSEQ multiplex PCR was the method, and the copy in TCRdb shows in-frame clones only, minus some. Among about 50,000 clones listed, around 84% were seen once. Time point in this sample: week 35, safety follow-up. Every vaccine dose comprised 300 ug of mutant IDH1 20-mer peptide plus topical imiquimod. Each tumor in the donors was a new WHO grade 3 or 4 astrocytoma, IDH1-mutant and ATRX-lost. Comments on this clone: Its antigen remains unidentified.

Looked up from germline, CDR1 is SGDLS and CDR2 is YYNGEE. The V gene end was trimmed by 0 bases and the J gene end by 3 bases; junction bases not matched to a gene: 3. CDR3 length equals 15 residues. The source of this sequence is a woman aged 18-30 years with glioma. Source: PBMCs, taken from a glioma patient whose treatment included an IDH1 peptide vaccine. V gene TRBV9 combines with J gene TRBJ1-2; TRBD1 agrees at 9 bases. The CDR3 protein is CASSVETGGDYGYTF. In nucleotides, the CDR3 is TGTGCCAGCAGCGTAGAAACAGGGGGCGACTATGGCTACACCTTC.